The present TCR beta chain was sequenced within a study of T cells after yellow fever vaccination. Overall study context: Fractions containing few cells were prepared with SMART-Seq v4 Ultra Low Input.

Germline assignment: CDR1 KGHSH and CDR2 LQKENI. Trimming pared 6 bases from V and 4 bases from J, leaving 9 bases between. The CDR3 covers 12 residues. It was through 5'RACE template switching that TCR cDNA was made, with a universal primer site and UMIs added. Each CDR3 protein gets one entry after TCRdb re-called the 5' RACE reads with MiXCR. The table lists a few hundred thousand distinct CDR3 sequences, around 5.3% of them singletons. V usage is TRBV18 and J usage is TRBJ1-1; D is ambiguous. This TCR was sampled from a man aged 18 to 35 who received the YFV17D yellow fever vaccine. This specimen consisted of CD4+ T cells sorted from PBMCs, obtained on the day of the yellow fever booster vaccination. The CDR3 nucleotides read TGTGCCAGCTCGCCGGACGTCACTGAAGCTTTCTTT. Its protein product is CASSPDVTEAFF.